The rows below give T cell receptor beta chains drawn from one sample of a study of shared clonotypes between healthy human individuals. Assay used: immunoSEQ multiplex PCR; TCRdb lists only in-frame clones, some missing. The table has 1 million to 1.2 million clones, about 72% seen once. Sequencing input: memory CD4+ T cells from PBMCs. Source of these receptors: a man aged 18 to 35 in good health. Some clones in this sample may be carry-over from other donors' samples. CDR3s include the opening cysteine and the closing phenylalanine or tryptophan. A D gene is named only where the DNA matches it firmly. Only some rows state a clone size, as once, few, many or a class for expanded clones.

J gene: TRBJ2-7
CDR3 length: 13
clone size: NA
D gene: TRBD2
V gene: TRBV2
CDR3 DNA: TGTGCCAGCAACCTAGCGGGAGGTGAAGAGCAGTACTTC
CDR3 protein: CASNLAGGEEQYF

J gene: TRBJ2-7
CDR3 length: 14
clone size: NA
D gene: NA
V gene: TRBV7-9
CDR3 DNA: TGTGCCAGCAGCTTGGGTGGCGACTCCTACGAGCAGTACTTC
CDR3 protein: CASSLGGDSYEQYF

J gene: TRBJ2-7
CDR3 length: 16
clone size: NA
D gene: NA
V gene: TRBV4-1
CDR3 DNA: TGCGCCAGCAGCCAAGATACTCAGAGACAGATTTACGAGCAGTACTTC
CDR3 protein: CASSQDTQRQIYEQYF

J gene: TRBJ2-7
CDR3 length: 13
clone size: NA
D gene: NA
V gene: TRBV5-1
CDR3 DNA: TGCGCCAGCAGCTTTGTCCGGAGCTACGAGCAGTACTTC
CDR3 protein: CASSFVRSYEQYF

J gene: TRBJ1-1
CDR3 length: 16
clone size: NA
D gene: NA
V gene: TRBV27
CDR3 DNA: TGTGCCAGCAGTTTATTCCTGGGAAGGGGGAGTACTGAAGCTTTCTTT
CDR3 protein: CASSLFLGRGSTEAFF

J gene: TRBJ1-1
CDR3 length: 13
clone size: NA
D gene: NA
V gene: TRBV4-2
CDR3 DNA: TGTGCCAGCAGCCATGGGATGAACACTGAAGCTTTCTTT
CDR3 protein: CASSHGMNTEAFF

J gene: TRBJ2-1
CDR3 length: 16
clone size: NA
D gene: TRBD2
V gene: TRBV18
CDR3 DNA: TGTGCCAGCTCACCAATGACTAGCGGGACCCACAATGAGCAGTTCTTC
CDR3 protein: CASSPMTSGTHNEQFF

J gene: TRBJ1-2
CDR3 length: 16
clone size: NA
D gene: TRBD1
V gene: TRBV28
CDR3 DNA: TGTGCCAGCAGTTTACCCCTAGGACAGGGCCCAAATGGCTACACCTTC
CDR3 protein: CASSLPLGQGPNGYTF

J gene: TRBJ1-5
CDR3 length: 14
clone size: NA
D gene: NA
V gene: TRBV7-2
CDR3 DNA: TGTGCCAGCAGCTCCGGGACACTCAATCAGCCCCAGCATTTT
CDR3 protein: CASSSGTLNQPQHF

J gene: TRBJ1-6
CDR3 length: 15
clone size: NA
D gene: NA
V gene: TRBV5-1
CDR3 DNA: TGCGCCAGCAGCTTGGTGACAGGCTATAATTCACCCCTCCACTTT
CDR3 protein: CASSLVTGYNSPLHF

J gene: TRBJ2-1
CDR3 length: 16
clone size: NA
D gene: TRBD2
V gene: TRBV5-1
CDR3 DNA: TGCGCCAGCAGCCCGGAGGGACTAGCGGGAGTCAGGGAGCAGTTCTTC
CDR3 protein: CASSPEGLAGVREQFF

J gene: TRBJ2-2
CDR3 length: 18
clone size: NA
D gene: TRBD1
V gene: TRBV7-3
CDR3 DNA: TGTGCCAGCAGCAAAAAACCAACAGGGGGCGCTGGCACCGGGGAGCTGTTTTTT
CDR3 protein: CASSKKPTGGAGTGELFF

J gene: TRBJ2-5
CDR3 length: 15
clone size: NA
D gene: TRBD2
V gene: TRBV10-1
CDR3 DNA: TGCGCCAGCAGTGACACCGCGGGAGGGCAAGAGACCCAGTACTTC
CDR3 protein: CASSDTAGGQETQYF

J gene: TRBJ2-3
CDR3 length: 13
clone size: NA
D gene: NA
V gene: TRBV7-3
CDR3 DNA: TGTGCCAGCAGCCAGAGATCAAAAGATACGCAGTATTTT
CDR3 protein: CASSQRSKDTQYF

J gene: TRBJ2-3
CDR3 length: 15
clone size: many
D gene: TRBD2
V gene: TRBV28
CDR3 DNA: TGTGCCAGCAGTCCCGGACTAGCGGGAGTGGATACGCAGTATTTT
CDR3 protein: CASSPGLAGVDTQYF

J gene: TRBJ1-1
CDR3 length: 15
clone size: NA
D gene: TRBD1
V gene: TRBV4-1
CDR3 DNA: TGCGCCAGCAGCCAAGCTGGGACAGGCTGGACTGAAGCTTTCTTT
CDR3 protein: CASSQAGTGWTEAFF

J gene: TRBJ2-2
CDR3 length: 14
clone size: few
D gene: NA
V gene: TRBV7-6
CDR3 DNA: TGTGCCAGCAGCTTAGAGGCTGTCACCGGGGAGCTGTTTTTT
CDR3 protein: CASSLEAVTGELFF

J gene: TRBJ2-3
CDR3 length: 14
clone size: NA
D gene: NA
V gene: TRBV9
CDR3 DNA: TGTGCCAGCAACCGGGACTCTCGCACAGATACGCAGTATTTT
CDR3 protein: CASNRDSRTDTQYF

J gene: TRBJ2-3
CDR3 length: 13
clone size: few
D gene: NA
V gene: TRBV9
CDR3 DNA: TGTGCCAGCAGCGTAGGGGGGGCAGATACGCAGTATTTT
CDR3 protein: CASSVGGADTQYF

J gene: TRBJ2-7
CDR3 length: 15
clone size: NA
D gene: TRBD2
V gene: TRBV11-2
CDR3 DNA: TGTGCCAGCAGCAAGGAACTAGCGGGAGAGTACGAGCAGTACTTC
CDR3 protein: CASSKELAGEYEQYF

J gene: TRBJ2-5
CDR3 length: 13
clone size: many
D gene: TRBD2
V gene: TRBV7-9
CDR3 DNA: TGTGCCAGCAGCTCTAGCGGGGCGGAGACCCAGTACTTC
CDR3 protein: CASSSSGAETQYF

J gene: TRBJ2-3
CDR3 length: 13
clone size: NA
D gene: NA
V gene: TRBV5-1
CDR3 DNA: TGCGCCAGCAGCTTAGACCCGGCGGATACGCAGTATTTT
CDR3 protein: CASSLDPADTQYF

J gene: TRBJ1-5
CDR3 length: 14
clone size: few
D gene: NA
V gene: TRBV6-1
CDR3 DNA: TGTGCCAGCAGTGGCTTTGTTGGCAATCAGCCCCAGCATTTT
CDR3 protein: CASSGFVGNQPQHF

J gene: TRBJ1-1
CDR3 length: 13
clone size: few
D gene: NA
V gene: TRBV7-9
CDR3 DNA: TGTGCCAGCAGCTTATTCGGGTCTATCGGAGCTTTCTTT
CDR3 protein: CASSLFGSIGAFF

J gene: TRBJ2-2
CDR3 length: 16
clone size: NA
D gene: NA
V gene: TRBV5-4
CDR3 DNA: TGTGCCAGCAGCTTGGCCCGGGGGCTAGACACCGGGGAGCTGTTTTTT
CDR3 protein: CASSLARGLDTGELFF

J gene: TRBJ1-1
CDR3 length: 13
clone size: few
D gene: NA
V gene: TRBV5-1
CDR3 DNA: TGCGCCAGCAGCTTGACACGGAACACTGAAGCTTTCTTT
CDR3 protein: CASSLTRNTEAFF

J gene: TRBJ2-5
CDR3 length: 14
clone size: NA
D gene: NA
V gene: TRBV5-1
CDR3 DNA: TGCGCCAGCAGCTCTCAGGGGTCCGGGGAGACCCAGTACTTC
CDR3 protein: CASSSQGSGETQYF

J gene: TRBJ1-1
CDR3 length: 17
clone size: NA
D gene: NA
V gene: TRBV15
CDR3 DNA: TGTGCCACCAGCGGCCTACAGGGACTCCATTTGAACACTGAAGCTTTCTTT
CDR3 protein: CATSGLQGLHLNTEAFF

J gene: TRBJ2-1
CDR3 length: 14
clone size: NA
D gene: NA
V gene: TRBV29-1
CDR3 DNA: TGCAGCGTTGAGTTCCCTGCTAGCTACAATGAGCAGTTCTTC
CDR3 protein: CSVEFPASYNEQFF

J gene: TRBJ1-2
CDR3 length: 14
clone size: few
D gene: TRBD1
V gene: TRBV9
CDR3 DNA: TGTGCCAGCAGCCCAGAGATAGGGGGCGATGGCTACACCTTC
CDR3 protein: CASSPEIGGDGYTF

J gene: TRBJ2-5
CDR3 length: 15
clone size: NA
D gene: NA
V gene: TRBV9
CDR3 DNA: TGTGCCAGCAGCGTAGTTGGCCTGAGGGGAGAGACCCAGTACTTC
CDR3 protein: CASSVVGLRGETQYF

J gene: TRBJ2-4
CDR3 length: 19
clone size: many
D gene: TRBD1
V gene: TRBV18
CDR3 DNA: TGTGCCAGCTCTCCAAAACCGGGACAGGGGAAACTAGCCAAAAACATTCAGTACTTC
CDR3 protein: CASSPKPGQGKLAKNIQYF

J gene: TRBJ1-1
CDR3 length: 16
clone size: NA
D gene: NA
V gene: TRBV18
CDR3 DNA: TGTGCCAGCTCCAGAACCGGGCAGGGGATGAACACTGAAGCTTTCTTT
CDR3 protein: CASSRTGQGMNTEAFF

J gene: TRBJ2-7
CDR3 length: 14
clone size: NA
D gene: NA
V gene: TRBV10-2
CDR3 DNA: TGCGCCAGCAGTGGGGCGGACTACATGGGAGAGCAGTACTTC
CDR3 protein: CASSGADYMGEQYF

J gene: TRBJ1-4
CDR3 length: 16
clone size: NA
D gene: TRBD1
V gene: TRBV4-1
CDR3 DNA: TGCGCCAGCAGCCAAGGGTGGAGGGGGCAGAATGAAAAACTGTTTTTT
CDR3 protein: CASSQGWRGQNEKLFF

J gene: TRBJ1-5
CDR3 length: 15
clone size: few
D gene: NA
V gene: TRBV19
CDR3 DNA: TGTGCCAGTAGTATACGCGGGCAAGGCAATCAGCCCCAGCATTTT
CDR3 protein: CASSIRGQGNQPQHF

J gene: TRBJ1-1
CDR3 length: 14
clone size: NA
D gene: NA
V gene: TRBV5-1
CDR3 DNA: TGCGCCAGCAGCTTAACAGGGCGCGACACTGAAGCTTTCTTT
CDR3 protein: CASSLTGRDTEAFF

J gene: TRBJ2-7
CDR3 length: 14
clone size: NA
D gene: TRBD2
V gene: TRBV7-3
CDR3 DNA: TGTGCCAGCAGCTCTAGCGGGAGGGGCAACGAGCAGTACTTC
CDR3 protein: CASSSSGRGNEQYF

J gene: TRBJ1-2
CDR3 length: 14
clone size: few
D gene: NA
V gene: TRBV27
CDR3 DNA: TGTGCCAGCAAAGGGGTGGCGCCGTGGGGTGGCTACACCTTC
CDR3 protein: CASKGVAPWGGYTF

J gene: TRBJ2-3
CDR3 length: 15
clone size: NA
D gene: TRBD2
V gene: TRBV5-1
CDR3 DNA: TGCGCCAGCGGACTAATAGCGGGAATCACAGATACGCAGTATTTT
CDR3 protein: CASGLIAGITDTQYF

J gene: TRBJ1-1
CDR3 length: 12
clone size: NA
D gene: NA
V gene: TRBV29-1
CDR3 DNA: TGCAGCGTTGAGAGAGGGAACACTGAAGCTTTCTTT
CDR3 protein: CSVERGNTEAFF